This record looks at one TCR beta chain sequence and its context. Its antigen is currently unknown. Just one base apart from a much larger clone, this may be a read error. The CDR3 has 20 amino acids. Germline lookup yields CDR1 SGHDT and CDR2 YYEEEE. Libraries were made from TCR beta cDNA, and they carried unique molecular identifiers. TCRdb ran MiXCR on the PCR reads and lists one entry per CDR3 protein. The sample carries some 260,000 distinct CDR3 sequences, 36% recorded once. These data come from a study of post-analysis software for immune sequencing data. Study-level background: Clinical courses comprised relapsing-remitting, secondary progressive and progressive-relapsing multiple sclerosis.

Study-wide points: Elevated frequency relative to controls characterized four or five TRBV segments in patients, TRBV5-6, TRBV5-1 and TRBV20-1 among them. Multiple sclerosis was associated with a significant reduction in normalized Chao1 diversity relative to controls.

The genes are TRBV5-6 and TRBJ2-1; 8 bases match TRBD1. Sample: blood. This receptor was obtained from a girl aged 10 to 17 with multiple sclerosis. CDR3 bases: TGTGCCGGCAGCTTGGTTTACTCCGAGACAGGGGACCACTCCTACAATGAGCAGTTCTTC. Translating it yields CAGSLVYSETGDHSYNEQFF.